Given below is one T cell receptor (beta chain) in context. This clone was detected only a few times. Its antigen target is currently unknown. No much larger clonotype is one base removed from it; base qualities were not supplied. TCRbeta CDR3 regions were amplified from genomic DNA by means of the immunoSEQ Assay, a bias-controlled multiplex PCR. On the study's bioinformatics: Within the assay, amplification of reference gene primers was used to estimate how many nucleated cells each sample contained. To quantify the absolute abundance of each unique TCRbeta CDR3 rearrangement, sequence reads were collapsed and filtered. For each sample, productive Simpson clonality was calculated by taking the square root of Simpson's diversity index across productive rearrangements. Not all clones reach the TCRdb copy of this immuneACCESS table, which keeps in-frame sequences only. Checked studies attribute under half of the gap to unresolved V genes and leave the rest unexplained. Clone size and the V and J calls come from that table; the DNA yielded D and trimming. In this sample the table shows 110,000 to 150,000 clones, 75% to 90% of which occur a single time. About 11% of the sample is held by the ten biggest clonotypes.

The data were obtained in a study of blood T cell repertoires in COVID-19 (dated by TCRdb to the early 2020s). Describing the broader study: The collaborator samples originated in the United States, Italy and Spain and spanned the acute and convalescent phases of COVID-19. The prospective study material was composed of cDNA or gDNA derived from T cells, B-cell-depleted T cells, or PBMCs. The dataset comprised deeply sampled blood TCRbeta repertoires from subjects exposed to, actively infected with, or recovered from COVID-19. The repertoires were released in a freely available public database intended as a resource for research on the immune response to SARS-CoV-2. The samples were drawn from the first 160 participants of the ongoing ImmuneRACE study and from under 1,500 subjects provided by 6 global collaborators. Nearly every sample came with metadata listing a de-identified subject ID, COVID-19 status, age in years and sex. Where available, HLA class I and class II types were taken from metadata supplied by the sample provider and were not determined by assay-based typing. Paper-wide results and their limitations: How much clinical and demographic metadata was included differed by source and by participant, and the metadata was provided uncurated.

The CDR3 holds 13 amino acids from the cysteine to the phenylalanine. The CDR3 DNA has 39 bases and is translated from base 1. Deletion took 3 bases off V and 5 bases off J, with a span of 13 bases between the germline ends. The germline V gene provides CDR1 SQVTM and CDR2 ANQGSEA. Participants in the prospective study were enrolled through a virtual design, were aged roughly 18 to 95 years, and lived in roughly 26 United States geographic areas. In the prospective study, cohorts were assigned on the basis of participant-reported clinical history obtained from a screening survey and a study questionnaire. For ImmuneRACE Cohort 3, a participant was defined as recovered based on two consecutive negative NP/OP PCR tests, clearance by a healthcare professional, or resolution of symptoms. In the prospective study, whole blood, serum and a nasopharyngeal or oropharyngeal swab were collected from each participant by mobile phlebotomists. Over a 2-month period, participants in the prospective study had the option of providing additional blood draws and questionnaires. Before DNA extraction, blood samples from the prospective study were shipped at room temperature or frozen.

The V and J segments used are TRBV29-1 and TRBJ1-2; the D region possibly corresponds to TRBD1 (6 bases align). This clonotype originated in a man aged 55 to 70 who had recovered from COVID-19. Sequences were obtained from PBMCs or T cells enriched from blood (not recorded which). This receptor has the CDR3 CSVEADTGYGYTF. The DNA sequence follows: TGCAGCGTTGAGGCTGATACAGGGTATGGCTACACCTTC. Extended through the reference TRBV29-1 and TRBJ1-2 proteins, this CDR3 yields the full variable domain: SAVISQKPSRDICQRGTSLTIQCQVDSQVTMMFWYRQQPGQSLTLIATANQGSEATYESGFVIDKFPISRPNLTFSTLTVSNMSPEDSSIYLCSVEADTGYGYTFGSGTRLTVV.